The clone carrying this T cell receptor (beta chain) was seen more than once but under ten times. No antigen is known for it. The data belong to a study of CD8 T cells in ankylosing spondylitis. As the method for making TCR beta libraries, quantitative 5'-RACE with molecular barcodes was used. TCRdb analysed the 5' RACE reads with MiXCR anew, one entry per CDR3 protein. Among fewer than 250,000 distinct CDR3 sequences listed, 8% to 11% were seen once. Trimming removed 3 bases from V and 6 bases from J, with 18 bases in between. This CDR3 is built from 15 residues. Germline values: CDR1 KGHSH, CDR2 LQKENI. General observations from the study: Blood from ankylosing spondylitis patients appeared to carry a characteristic roughly eight-variant TCR beta motif. As for the disease-linked clones, they showed a CD8+ phenotype and occurred at relatively low frequencies in peripheral blood.

The source of this sequence is a male donor with ankylosing spondylitis or in good health (not recorded which). The rearrangement joins TRBV18 to TRBJ2-7; TRBD1 is a possible D gene (6 bases). Source material: blood, either unsorted or a sorted T cell fraction (not recorded which). The CDR3 nucleotides are TGTGCCAGCTCACCGCTACAGGGACAAACTCCCGAGCAGTACTTC. It encodes CASSPLQGQTPEQYF.